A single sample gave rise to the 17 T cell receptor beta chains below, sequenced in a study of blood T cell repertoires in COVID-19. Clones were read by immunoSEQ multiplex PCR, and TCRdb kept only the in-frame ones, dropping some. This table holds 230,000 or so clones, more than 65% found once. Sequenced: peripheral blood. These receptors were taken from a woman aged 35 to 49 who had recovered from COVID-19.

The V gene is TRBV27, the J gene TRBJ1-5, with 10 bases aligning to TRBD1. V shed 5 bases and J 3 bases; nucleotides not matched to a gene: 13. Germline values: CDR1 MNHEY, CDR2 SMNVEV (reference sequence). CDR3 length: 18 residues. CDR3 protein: CASSPLPRTGGINQPQHF. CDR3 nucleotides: TGTGCCAGCAGTCCCCTACCAAGGACAGGGGGAATCAATCAGCCCCAGCATTTT.

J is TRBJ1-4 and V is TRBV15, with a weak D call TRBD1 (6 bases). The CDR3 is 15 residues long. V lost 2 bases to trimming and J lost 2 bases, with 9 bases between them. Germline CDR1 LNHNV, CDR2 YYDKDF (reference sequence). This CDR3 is CATSRLRGTNEKLFF. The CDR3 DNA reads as TGTGCCACCAGCAGACTCAGGGGCACTAATGAAAAACTGTTTTTT.

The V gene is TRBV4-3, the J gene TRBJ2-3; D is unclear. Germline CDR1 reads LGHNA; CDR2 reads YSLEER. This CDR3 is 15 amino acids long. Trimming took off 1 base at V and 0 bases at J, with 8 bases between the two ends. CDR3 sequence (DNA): TGCGCCAGCAGCCAAGGGTGGCATAGCACAGATACGCAGTATTTT. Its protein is CASSQGWHSTDTQYF.

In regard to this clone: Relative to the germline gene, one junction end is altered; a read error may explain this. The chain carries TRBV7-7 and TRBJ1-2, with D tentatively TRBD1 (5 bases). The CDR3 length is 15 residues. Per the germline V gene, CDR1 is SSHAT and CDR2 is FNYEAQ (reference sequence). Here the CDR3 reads CASSFTGTGKYGYTF. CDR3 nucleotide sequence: TGTGCTAGCAGCTTTACTGGAACAGGAAAATATGGCTACACCTTC.

The CDR3 here is CSVFWRGDYEQYF. Here the CDR3 DNA reads TGCAGCGTTTTCTGGCGGGGGGACTACGAGCAGTACTTC. The chain joins TRBV29-1 to TRBJ2-7, with 8 bases lining up with TRBD2. Germline CDR1 and CDR2: SQVTM and ANQGSEA. This CDR3 contains 13 residues. V lost 5 bases, J lost 3 bases, and 6 bases stayed unmatched.

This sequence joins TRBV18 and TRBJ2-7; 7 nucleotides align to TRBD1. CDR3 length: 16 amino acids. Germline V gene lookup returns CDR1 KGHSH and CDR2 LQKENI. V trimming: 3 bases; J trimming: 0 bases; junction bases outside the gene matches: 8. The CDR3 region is CASSPRGQALSYEQYF. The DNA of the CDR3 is TGTGCCAGCTCACCCCGCGGACAGGCCCTCTCCTACGAGCAGTACTTC.

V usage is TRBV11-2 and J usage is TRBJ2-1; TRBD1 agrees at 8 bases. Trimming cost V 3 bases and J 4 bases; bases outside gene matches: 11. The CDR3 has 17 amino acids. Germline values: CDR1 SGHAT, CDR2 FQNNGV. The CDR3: CASSFLTGEGIYNEQFF. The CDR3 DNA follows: TGTGCCAGCAGCTTTCTGACAGGGGAAGGTATATACAATGAGCAGTTCTTC.

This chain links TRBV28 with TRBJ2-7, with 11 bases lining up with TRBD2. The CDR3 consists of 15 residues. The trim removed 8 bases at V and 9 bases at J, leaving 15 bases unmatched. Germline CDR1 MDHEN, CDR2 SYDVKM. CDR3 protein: CASRSTSGGVRGQYF. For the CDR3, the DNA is TGTGCCAGCCGTTCAACTAGCGGGGGAGTAAGGGGGCAGTACTTC.

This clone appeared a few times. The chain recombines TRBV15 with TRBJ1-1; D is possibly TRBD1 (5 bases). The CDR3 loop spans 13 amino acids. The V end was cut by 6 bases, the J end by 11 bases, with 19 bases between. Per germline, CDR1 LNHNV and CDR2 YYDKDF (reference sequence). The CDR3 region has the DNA TGTGCCACCAGGAACACCCAGGGCCCGGTGGCTTTCTTT. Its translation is CATRNTQGPVAFF.

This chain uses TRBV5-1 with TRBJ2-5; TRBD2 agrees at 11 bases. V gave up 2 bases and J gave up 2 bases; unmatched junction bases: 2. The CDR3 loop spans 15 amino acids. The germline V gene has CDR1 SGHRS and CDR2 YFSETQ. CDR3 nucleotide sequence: TGCGCCAGCAGCTTTAGCGGGGGGGGACAAGAGACCCAGTACTTC. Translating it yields CASSFSGGGQETQYF.

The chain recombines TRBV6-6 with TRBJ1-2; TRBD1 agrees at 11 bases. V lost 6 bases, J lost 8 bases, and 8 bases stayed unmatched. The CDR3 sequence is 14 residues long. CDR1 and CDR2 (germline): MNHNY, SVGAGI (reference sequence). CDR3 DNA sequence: TGTGCCAGCAGATATGGACAGGGGGCGCGAGGCTACACCTTC. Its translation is CASRYGQGARGYTF.

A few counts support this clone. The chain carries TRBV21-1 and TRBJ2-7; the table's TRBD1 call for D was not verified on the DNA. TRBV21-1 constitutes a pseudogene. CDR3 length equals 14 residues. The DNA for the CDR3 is TGTGCCAGCAGAGTGGACAGTAGCTCCTACGAGCAGTACTTC. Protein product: CASRVDSSSYEQYF.

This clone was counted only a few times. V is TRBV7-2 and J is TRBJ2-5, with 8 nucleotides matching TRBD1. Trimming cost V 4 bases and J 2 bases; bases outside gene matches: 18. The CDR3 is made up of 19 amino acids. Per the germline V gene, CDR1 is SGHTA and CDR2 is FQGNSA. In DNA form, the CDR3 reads TGTGCCAGCAGCTATAGCCCAACGGCCAGGGGGCCCGTACAAGAGACCCAGTACTTC. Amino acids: CASSYSPTARGPVQETQYF.

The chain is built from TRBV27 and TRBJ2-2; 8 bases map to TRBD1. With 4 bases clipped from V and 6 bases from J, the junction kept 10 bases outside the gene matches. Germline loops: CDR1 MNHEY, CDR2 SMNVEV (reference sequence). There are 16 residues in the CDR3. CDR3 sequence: CASSSQRQGAAGELFF. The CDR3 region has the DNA TGTGCCAGCAGTTCCCAGAGGCAGGGGGCTGCCGGGGAGCTGTTTTTT.

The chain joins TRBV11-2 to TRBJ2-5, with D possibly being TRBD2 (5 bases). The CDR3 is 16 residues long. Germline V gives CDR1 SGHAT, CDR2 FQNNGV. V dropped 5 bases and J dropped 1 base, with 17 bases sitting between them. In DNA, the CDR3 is TGTGCCAGCAGCCTACAACCCCTGGACTCCCAAGAGACCCAGTACTTC. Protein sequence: CASSLQPLDSQETQYF.

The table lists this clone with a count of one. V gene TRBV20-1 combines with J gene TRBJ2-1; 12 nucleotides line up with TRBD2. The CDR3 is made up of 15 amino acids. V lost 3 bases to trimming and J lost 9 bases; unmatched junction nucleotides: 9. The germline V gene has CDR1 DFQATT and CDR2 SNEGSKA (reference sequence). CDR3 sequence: CSASRASGGAGEQFF. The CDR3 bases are TGCAGTGCTAGTAGGGCTAGCGGGGGGGCGGGTGAGCAGTTCTTC.

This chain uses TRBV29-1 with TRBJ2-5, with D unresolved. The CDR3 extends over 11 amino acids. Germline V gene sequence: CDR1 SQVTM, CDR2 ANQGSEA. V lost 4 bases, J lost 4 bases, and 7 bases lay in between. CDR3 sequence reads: CSVGHLETQYF. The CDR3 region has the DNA TGCAGCGTTGGACATCTAGAGACCCAGTACTTC.